This record concerns one T cell receptor (beta chain) sequence. The antigen is not known. The J segment lost 6 bases and the V segment lost 1 base, leaving 4 bases of the junction unmatched. Germline V lookup: CDR1 SGHTA, CDR2 FQGNSA. The CDR3 is made up of 14 amino acids. The source of the sample is a study of cytomegalovirus exposure and HLA in healthy donors. The method was immunoSEQ multiplex PCR; TCRdb's version includes in-frame clones alone and lacks a portion of them. The sample contains 150,000 to 160,000 clones, roughly 84% of which appear only once. Study conclusions and caveats: For most TCR sequences rarity was the rule, although some public TCRs occurred in many donors.

The clonotype was recovered from a human donor in good health. The specimen sequenced was PBMCs. The V gene is TRBV7-2, the J gene TRBJ1-2; the match to TRBD1 covers 8 bases. The CDR3 is CASSLDRGFNGYTF. The CDR3 DNA sequence: TGTGCCAGCAGCTTAGACAGGGGGTTCAATGGCTACACCTTC. Full variable domain (rest looked up from reference TRBV7-2 and TRBJ1-2): GAGVSQSPSNKVTEKGKDVELRCDPISGHTALYWYRQSLGQGLEFLIYFQGNSAPDKSGLPSDRFSAERTGGSVSTLTIQRTQQEDSAVYLCASSLDRGFNGYTFGSGTRLTVV.